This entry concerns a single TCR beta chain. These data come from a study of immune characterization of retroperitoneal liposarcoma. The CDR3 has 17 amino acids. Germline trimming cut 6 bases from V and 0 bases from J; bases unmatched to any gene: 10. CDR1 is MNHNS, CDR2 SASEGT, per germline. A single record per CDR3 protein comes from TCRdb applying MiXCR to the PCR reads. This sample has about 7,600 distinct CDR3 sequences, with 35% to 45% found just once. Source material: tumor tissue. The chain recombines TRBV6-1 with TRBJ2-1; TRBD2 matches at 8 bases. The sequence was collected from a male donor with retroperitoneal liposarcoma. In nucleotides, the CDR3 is TGTGCCAGCAGCTACGGGGGCGGGAGGAGCTCCTACAATGAGCAGTTCTTC. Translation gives CASSYGGGRSSYNEQFF.